The text below deals with one T cell receptor beta chain. The data were obtained in a study of blood T cell repertoires in COVID-19. Overall study context: Sources were T cells, B-cell-depleted T cells, or PBMCs; the material itself was cDNA or gDNA.

Profiling relied on immunoSEQ multiplex PCR, and the TCRdb table lists in-frame clones only, not all of them. The sample contains about 68,000 clones, about nine tenths of which appear only once. The V end lost 4 bases, the J end lost 4 bases, and 2 bases lay between the germline ends. This CDR3 spans 11 amino acids. Germline-derived CDR1 and CDR2 are SGHDT and YYEEEE. The source is a man under 40 with acute or convalescent COVID-19. V and J are TRBV5-6 and TRBJ2-2; D is unclear. The sequenced sample consisted of peripheral blood. CDR3 bases: TGTGCCAGCAGCCGCACCGGGGAGCTGTTTTTT. Translating gives CASSRTGELFF. Full variable domain (outside the CDR3, taken from reference TRBV5-6 and TRBJ2-2): DAGVTQSPTHLIKTRGQQVTLRCSPKSGHDTVSWYQQALGQGPQFIFQYYEEEERQRGNFPDRFSGHQFPNYSSELNVNALLLGDSALYLCASSRTGELFFGEGSRLTVL.